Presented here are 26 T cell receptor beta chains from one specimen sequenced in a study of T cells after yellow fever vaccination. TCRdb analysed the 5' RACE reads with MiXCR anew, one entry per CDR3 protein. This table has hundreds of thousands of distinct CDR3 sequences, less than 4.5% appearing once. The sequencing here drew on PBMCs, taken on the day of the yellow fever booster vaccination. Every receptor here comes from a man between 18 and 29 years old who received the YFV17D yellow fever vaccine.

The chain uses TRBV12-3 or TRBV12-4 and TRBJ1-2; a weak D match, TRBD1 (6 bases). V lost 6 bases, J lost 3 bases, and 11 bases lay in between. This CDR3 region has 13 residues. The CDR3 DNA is TGTGCCAGCAGAACTACAGGGTACTATGGCTACACCTTC. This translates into CASRTTGYYGYTF.

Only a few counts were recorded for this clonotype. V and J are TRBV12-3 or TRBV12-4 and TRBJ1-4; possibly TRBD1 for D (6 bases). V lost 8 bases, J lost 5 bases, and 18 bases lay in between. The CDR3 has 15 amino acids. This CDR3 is CASRVSDSRNEKLFF. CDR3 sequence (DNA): TGTGCCAGCCGGGTTTCGGACAGTCGGAATGAAAAACTGTTTTTT.

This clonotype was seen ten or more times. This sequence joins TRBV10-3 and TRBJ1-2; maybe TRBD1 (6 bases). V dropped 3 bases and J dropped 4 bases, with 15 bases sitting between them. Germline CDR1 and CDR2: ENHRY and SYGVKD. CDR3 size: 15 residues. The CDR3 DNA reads TGTGCCATCAGTGAAGGGACACCCGCACTCTATGGCTACACCTTC. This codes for CAISEGTPALYGYTF.

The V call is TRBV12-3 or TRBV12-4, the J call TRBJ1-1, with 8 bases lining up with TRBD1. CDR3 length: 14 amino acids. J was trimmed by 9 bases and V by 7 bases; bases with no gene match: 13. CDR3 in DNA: TGTGCCAGCACCCCGGGACAGGAGCTTATTAAAGCTTTCTTT. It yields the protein CASTPGQELIKAFF.

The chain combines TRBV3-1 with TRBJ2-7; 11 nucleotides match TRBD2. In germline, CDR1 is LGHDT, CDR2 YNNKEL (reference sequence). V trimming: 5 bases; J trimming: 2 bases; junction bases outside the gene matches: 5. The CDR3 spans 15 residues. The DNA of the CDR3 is TGTGCCAGCAGCGGGGTAGCGGGGGGGACCTACGAGCAGTACTTC. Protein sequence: CASSGVAGGTYEQYF.

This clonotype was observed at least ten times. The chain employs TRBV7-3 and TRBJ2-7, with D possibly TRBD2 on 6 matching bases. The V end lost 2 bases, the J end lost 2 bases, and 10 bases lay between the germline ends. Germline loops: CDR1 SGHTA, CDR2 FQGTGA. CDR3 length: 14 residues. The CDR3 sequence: CASSLSAGPYEQYF. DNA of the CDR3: TGTGCCAGCAGCTTATCAGCGGGCCCCTACGAGCAGTACTTC.

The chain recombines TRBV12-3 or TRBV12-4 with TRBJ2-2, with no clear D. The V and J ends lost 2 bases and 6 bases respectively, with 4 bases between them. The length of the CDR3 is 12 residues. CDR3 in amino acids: CASSLIAGELFF. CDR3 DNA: TGTGCCAGCAGTTTAATAGCCGGGGAGCTGTTTTTT.

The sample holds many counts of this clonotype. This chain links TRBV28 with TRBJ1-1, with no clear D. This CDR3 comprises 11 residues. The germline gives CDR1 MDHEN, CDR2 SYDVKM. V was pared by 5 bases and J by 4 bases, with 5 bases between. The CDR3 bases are TGTGCCAGCAGTGTTAGCACTGAAGCTTTCTTT. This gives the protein CASSVSTEAFF. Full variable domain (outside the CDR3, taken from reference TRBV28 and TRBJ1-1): DVKVTQSSRYLVKRTGEKVFLECVQDMDHENMFWYRQDPGLGLRLIYFSYDVKMKEKGDIPEGYSVSREKKERFSLILESASTNQTSMYLCASSVSTEAFFGQGTRLTVV.

The CDR3 DNA reads as TGTGCCAGCATGGGTGGACGGAACTCCTACGAGCAGTACGTC. Translated, it gives CASMGGRNSYEQYV. This chain connects TRBV6-2 or TRBV6-3 to TRBJ2-7, with D unclear. Germline CDR1 MNHEY, CDR2 SVGEGT. The CDR3 has 14 amino acids. Trimming took off 7 bases at V and 0 bases at J, with 13 bases between the two ends.

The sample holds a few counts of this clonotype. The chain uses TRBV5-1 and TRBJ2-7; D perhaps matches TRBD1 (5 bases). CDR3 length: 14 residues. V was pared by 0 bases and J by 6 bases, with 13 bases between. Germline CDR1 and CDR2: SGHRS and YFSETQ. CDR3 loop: CASSLALGAGEQYV. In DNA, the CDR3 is TGCGCCAGCAGCTTGGCCCTTGGGGCCGGCGAGCAGTACGTC.

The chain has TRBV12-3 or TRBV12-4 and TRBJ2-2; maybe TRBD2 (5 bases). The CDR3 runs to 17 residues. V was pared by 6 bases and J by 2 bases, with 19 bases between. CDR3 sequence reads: CASSIPLTRGNTGELFF. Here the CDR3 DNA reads TGTGCCAGCAGCATTCCCCTCACCCGGGGAAACACCGGGGAGCTGTTTTTT.

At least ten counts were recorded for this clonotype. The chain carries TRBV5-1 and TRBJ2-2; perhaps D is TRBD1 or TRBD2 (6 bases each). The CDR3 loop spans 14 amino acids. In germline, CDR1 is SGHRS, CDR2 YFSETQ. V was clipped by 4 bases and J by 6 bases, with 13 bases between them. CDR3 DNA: TGCGCCAGCAGCGCGACAGGAGGGGCCGGGGAGCTGTTTTTT. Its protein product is CASSATGGAGELFF.

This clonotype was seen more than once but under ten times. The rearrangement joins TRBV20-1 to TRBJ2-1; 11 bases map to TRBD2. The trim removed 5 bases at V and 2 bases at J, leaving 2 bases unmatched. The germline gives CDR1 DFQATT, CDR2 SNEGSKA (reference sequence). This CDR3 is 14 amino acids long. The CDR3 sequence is CSASGLAAYNEQFF. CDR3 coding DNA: TGCAGTGCTTCGGGACTAGCGGCCTACAATGAGCAGTTCTTC.

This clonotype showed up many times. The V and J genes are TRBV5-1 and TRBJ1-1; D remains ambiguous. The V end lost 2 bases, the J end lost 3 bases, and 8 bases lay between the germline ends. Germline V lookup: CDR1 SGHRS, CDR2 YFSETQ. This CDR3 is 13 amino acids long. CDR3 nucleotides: TGCGCCAGCAGCTTCGGTGGATACACTGAAGCTTTCTTT. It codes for CASSFGGYTEAFF.

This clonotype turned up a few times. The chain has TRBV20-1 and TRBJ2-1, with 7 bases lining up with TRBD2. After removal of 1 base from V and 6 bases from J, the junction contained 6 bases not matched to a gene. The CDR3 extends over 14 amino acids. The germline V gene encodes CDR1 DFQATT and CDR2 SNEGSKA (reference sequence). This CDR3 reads CSARAAGRVNEQFF. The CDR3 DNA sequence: TGCAGTGCTAGAGCGGCAGGGAGGGTCAATGAGCAGTTCTTC.

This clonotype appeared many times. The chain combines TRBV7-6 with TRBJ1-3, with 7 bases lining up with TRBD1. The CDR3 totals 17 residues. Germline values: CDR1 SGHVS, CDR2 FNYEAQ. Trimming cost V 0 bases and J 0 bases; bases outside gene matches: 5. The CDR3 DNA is TGTGCCAGCAGCTTAGCACCACAGGGGACCTCTGGAAACACCATATATTTT. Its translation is CASSLAPQGTSGNTIYF.

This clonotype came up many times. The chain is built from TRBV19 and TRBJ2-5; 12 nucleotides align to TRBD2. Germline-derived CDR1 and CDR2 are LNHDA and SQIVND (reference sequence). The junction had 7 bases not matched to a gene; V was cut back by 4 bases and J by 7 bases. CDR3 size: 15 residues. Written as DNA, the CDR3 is TGTGCCAGTAGTAAGGCTAGCGGGGGGGCCGTGACCCAGTACTTC. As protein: CASSKASGGAVTQYF.

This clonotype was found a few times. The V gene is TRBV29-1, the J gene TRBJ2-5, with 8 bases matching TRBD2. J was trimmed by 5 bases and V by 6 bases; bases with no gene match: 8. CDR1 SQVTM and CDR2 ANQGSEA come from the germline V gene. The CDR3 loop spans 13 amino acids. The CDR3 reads CSVRRTSKETQYF. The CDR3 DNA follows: TGCAGCGTCAGGCGGACTAGCAAGGAGACCCAGTACTTC.

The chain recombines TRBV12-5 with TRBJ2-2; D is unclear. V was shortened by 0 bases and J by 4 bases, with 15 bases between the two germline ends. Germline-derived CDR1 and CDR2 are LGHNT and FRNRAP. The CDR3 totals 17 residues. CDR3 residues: CASGLVPLRHFTGELFF. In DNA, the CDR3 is TGTGCTAGTGGTTTGGTGCCCCTTCGACACTTCACCGGGGAGCTGTTTTTT.

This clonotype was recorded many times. CDR3 loop: CASLTLRLSSLKMGNEQFF. The DNA of the CDR3 is TGTGCCAGCCTTACCCTAAGGCTGTCGAGCCTTAAAATGGGCAATGAGCAGTTCTTC. V and J are TRBV7-8 and TRBJ2-1; unclear D gene. This CDR3 has 19 residues. Trimming pared 8 bases from V and 6 bases from J, leaving 32 bases between. Germline CDR1 is SGHVS and CDR2 is FQNEAQ.

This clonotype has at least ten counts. In nucleotides, the CDR3 is TGCGCCAGCAGCCCAACCTATAGCGGGGGAGGAGAGACCCAGTACTTC. Its protein is CASSPTYSGGGETQYF. The chain carries TRBV4-3 and TRBJ2-5, with 9 nucleotides matching TRBD2. CDR1 and CDR2 (germline): LGHNA, YSLEER. This CDR3 spans 16 amino acids. Trimming at V came to 4 bases and at J to 4 bases, leaving 10 bases not matched to a gene.

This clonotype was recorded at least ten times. CDR3 nucleotide sequence: TGCAGCGTTGAAGGGCGCGCTGTGGGGCGGGGGTACAATGAGCAGTTCTTC. It codes for CSVEGRAVGRGYNEQFF. This chain joins TRBV29-1 and TRBJ2-1, with 7 bases identical to TRBD2. The CDR3 length is 17 residues. Germline assignment: CDR1 SQVTM and CDR2 ANQGSEA. Trimming at V came to 1 base and at J to 4 bases, leaving 13 bases not matched to a gene.

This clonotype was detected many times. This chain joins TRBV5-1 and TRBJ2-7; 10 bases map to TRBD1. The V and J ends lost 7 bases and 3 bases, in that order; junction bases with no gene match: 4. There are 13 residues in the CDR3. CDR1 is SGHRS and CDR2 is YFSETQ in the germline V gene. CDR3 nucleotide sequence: TGCGCCAGCCGCTGGACAGGGGGCTACGAGCAGTACTTC. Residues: CASRWTGGYEQYF.

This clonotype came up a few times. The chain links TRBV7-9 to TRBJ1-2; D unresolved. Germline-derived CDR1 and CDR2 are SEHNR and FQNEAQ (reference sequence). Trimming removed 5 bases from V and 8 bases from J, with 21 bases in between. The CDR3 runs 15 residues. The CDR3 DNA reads TGTGCCAGCAGCCGGGCGGAGCCGGTGCTTGGGGGCTACACCTTC. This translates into CASSRAEPVLGGYTF.

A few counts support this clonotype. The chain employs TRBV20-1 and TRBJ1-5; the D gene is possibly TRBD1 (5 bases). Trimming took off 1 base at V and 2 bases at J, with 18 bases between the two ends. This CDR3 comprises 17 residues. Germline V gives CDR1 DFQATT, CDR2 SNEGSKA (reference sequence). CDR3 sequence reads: CSARGLGGRAGNQPQHF. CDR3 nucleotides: TGCAGTGCTAGAGGTTTGGGAGGCAGGGCGGGCAATCAGCCCCAGCATTTT.

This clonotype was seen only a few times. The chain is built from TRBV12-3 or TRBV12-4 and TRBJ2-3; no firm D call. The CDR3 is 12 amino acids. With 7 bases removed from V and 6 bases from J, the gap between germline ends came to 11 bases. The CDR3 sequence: CASTPGEDTQYF. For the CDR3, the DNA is TGTGCCAGCACTCCCGGTGAGGATACGCAGTATTTT.